This is a list of T cell receptor beta chains from one sample in a study of beta chain features in type 1 diabetes. Using immunoSEQ multiplex PCR, the repertoire was profiled, and TCRdb retains in-frame clones only, with some absent. This sample has some 150,000 clones; 9.2% occur once, and the top ten carry 0.6% to 0.8%. Sequencing was done on a sample of central memory CD4+ T cells from blood. The receptors here all came from a man aged 18 to 29 in good health. Both conserved end residues are part of each CDR3. D genes are given only for firm matches. Clone sizes are given selectively: once, few, many, or a class where the clone is expanded.

V gene,J gene,clone size,D gene,CDR3 protein,CDR3 DNA
TRBV4-3,TRBJ2-2,few,TRBD2,CASSQGGLAGARGELFF,TGCGCCAGCAGCCAAGGCGGACTAGCGGGGGCGCGCGGGGAGCTGTTTTTT
TRBV7-3,TRBJ2-1,.,TRBD1,CASSPSGAGGSNEQFF,TGTGCCAGCAGCCCTAGTGGGGCAGGGGGATCGAATGAGCAGTTCTTC
TRBV29-1,TRBJ2-1,.,TRBD2,CSGGERGGRNEQFF,TGCAGCGGGGGCGAGCGGGGGGGCCGCAATGAGCAGTTCTTC
TRBV19,TRBJ1-2,.,TRBD1,CASSPWTGMEKNGYTF,TGTGCCAGTAGTCCATGGACAGGGATGGAGAAGAATGGCTACACCTTC
TRBV10-3,TRBJ2-3,.,TRBD1,CAISDPGQGGTDTQYF,TGTGCCATCAGTGACCCGGGACAGGGGGGCACAGATACGCAGTATTTT
TRBV6-6,TRBJ2-5,.,.,CASSLLWEETQYF,TGTGCCAGCAGTCTCCTGTGGGAGGAGACCCAGTACTTC
TRBV5-6,TRBJ2-5,.,.,CASSPGLSQGTQYF,TGTGCCAGCAGCCCCGGACTTTCCCAAGGGACCCAGTACTTC
TRBV19,TRBJ2-3,.,TRBD1,CASSTRGLGTDTQYF,TGTGCCAGTAGTACCAGGGGGCTTGGCACAGATACGCAGTATTTT
TRBV18,TRBJ1-2,.,.,CASSPASAYGYTF,TGTGCCAGCTCACCGGCATCTGCATATGGCTACACCTTC
TRBV28,TRBJ1-3,.,.,CASTHSPGLENTIYF,TGTGCCAGCACCCATTCCCCAGGGCTCGAAAACACCATATATTTT
TRBV28,TRBJ2-4,many,.,CASVSGGVKNIQYF,TGTGCCAGCGTTTCCGGGGGAGTCAAAAACATTCAGTACTTC
TRBV19,TRBJ1-3,.,TRBD1,CATRTGEDTIYF,TGTGCCACCCGGACAGGGGAAGACACCATATATTTT
TRBV6-5,TRBJ1-1,.,TRBD1,CASRRTGGEAFF,TGTGCCAGCAGGAGGACAGGGGGTGAAGCTTTCTTT
TRBV7-9,TRBJ1-1,few,TRBD1,CASSYKGANTEAFF,TGTGCCAGCAGTTATAAGGGGGCGAACACTGAAGCTTTCTTT
TRBV30,TRBJ1-5,.,TRBD1,CAWSRLGTVNQPQHF,TGTGCCTGGAGCCGTTTGGGGACAGTCAATCAGCCCCAGCATTTT
TRBV27,TRBJ2-7,.,.,CASSTGTSREQYF,TGTGCCAGCAGTACCGGGACTTCTCGAGAGCAGTACTTC
TRBV6-5,TRBJ1-1,few,.,CASTPGGAQGTEAFF,TGTGCCAGCACCCCAGGCGGGGCGCAAGGGACTGAAGCTTTCTTT
TRBV11-2,TRBJ2-5,.,TRBD2,CASSLLGGGGQETQYF,TGTGCCAGCAGCTTATTGGGGGGGGGTGGCCAAGAGACCCAGTACTTC
TRBV7-9,TRBJ2-7,.,TRBD2,CASSLDASGGYEQYF,TGTGCCAGCAGCTTAGACGCTAGCGGGGGGTACGAGCAGTACTTC
TRBV4-3,TRBJ2-2,many,TRBD1,CASSQGDRAAGELFF,TGCGCCAGCAGCCAAGGCGACAGGGCCGCCGGGGAGCTGTTTTTT
TRBV15,TRBJ2-1,many,TRBD2,CATSSGTSGGAGSNEQFF,TGTGCCACCAGCAGCGGGACTAGCGGGGGGGCCGGTTCTAATGAGCAGTTCTTC
TRBV19,TRBJ2-1,.,.,CASRGGYEQFF,TGTGCCAGTAGAGGGGGTTATGAGCAGTTCTTC
TRBV5-1,TRBJ1-4,.,.,CASSLVANEKLFF,TGCGCCAGCAGCTTGGTAGCTAATGAAAAACTGTTTTTT